Detailed here is one T cell receptor beta chain. What it binds is unknown. This specimen belongs to a study of chemoradiotherapy in HPV16-positive cancers. On the study more broadly: Functional T-cell assays on a couple of HPV16-positive patients' cells defined candidate HPV-specific clones and common TCR motifs. Study-wide findings and caveats: In HPV16-positive patients, HPV-responsive T-cell expansion tracked better recurrence-free survival. Candidate HPV-specific clones and E7-related TCR motifs grew in tumor during treatment.

Over chemoradiotherapy, repertoires were sampled more than once. CDR1 is MDHEN and CDR2 is SYDVKM in the germline V gene. Unmatched junction bases numbered 3, after V lost 5 bases and J lost 2 bases. The CDR3 is made up of 14 amino acids. Here immunoSEQ multiplex PCR was the method, and the copy in TCRdb shows in-frame clones only, minus some. The sample has 7,500 to 10,000 clones, around three quarters seen once; the top ten hold 7.4%. Sampling was carried out from a patient who underwent chemoradiotherapy. The chain is built from TRBV28 and TRBJ2-7, with 10 bases matching TRBD2. This sequence was found in a human donor with HPV-associated anogenital cancer. Here the CDR3 DNA reads TGTGCCAGCAGTCGGAGCGGGGGGGCCTACGAGCAGTACTTC. Translating it yields CASSRSGGAYEQYF.